This TCR beta chain was profiled in a study of T cell responses to AZD1222 COVID-19 vaccine. Generated by immunoSEQ multiplex PCR, the TCRdb table keeps only in-frame clones and is missing some. This table has roughly 120,000 clones, roughly 88% appearing once. V lost 3 bases to trimming and J lost 9 bases; unmatched junction nucleotides: 8. CDR1 and CDR2 (germline): KGHDR, SFDVKD. This CDR3 region has 15 residues. In regard to this clone: Its antigen is unidentified.

Points from the study as a whole: Distributed over spike, vaccine-associated CD4 TCRs predominated at 160-218 and 743-854. Clonal diversity may have been underestimated, and the donors were mostly white British, with more females than males. Two doses of AZD1222 preceded a rise in Spike-specific TCR breadth and depth. Targeting of unmutated variant regions was reportedly seen in nearly half of spike-specific TCRs.

This rearrangement joins TRBV24-1 to TRBJ2-1, with 9 bases fitting TRBD1. The material was peripheral blood, obtained on day 0 of AZD1222 vaccination. The sequence was collected from an adult in good health. The CDR3 loop reads CATSDAGQGYREQFF. The CDR3 coding sequence is TGTGCCACCAGTGATGCGGGACAGGGTTATCGTGAGCAGTTCTTC.